This T cell receptor beta chain was retrieved from a study of T cell responses to AZD1222 COVID-19 vaccine. At the level of the study: Analysis merged second doses at about 4 or about 12 weeks.

The method was immunoSEQ multiplex PCR; TCRdb's version includes in-frame clones alone and lacks a portion of them. The table shows about 85,000 clones, with approximately 88% occurring only once. Study conclusions and caveats: White British donors predominated, females outnumbered males, and clonal diversity was possibly underestimated. No day 14 peak samples; only post-peak repertoires were characterized.

This CDR3 spans 15 amino acids. V lost 4 bases, J lost 5 bases, and 4 bases stayed unmatched. Looked up from germline, CDR1 is SGDLS and CDR2 is YYNGEE. As to this clone: Its cognate antigen is unknown.

The V and J genes are TRBV9 and TRBJ2-2, with 11 bases that match TRBD2. The material was peripheral blood, obtained on day 0 of AZD1222 vaccination. The receptor comes from an adult in good health. CDR3 nucleotides: TGTGCCAGCAGCCTCCGGACTAGCGGGACCGGGGAGCTGTTTTTT. This sequence encodes CASSLRTSGTGELFF.